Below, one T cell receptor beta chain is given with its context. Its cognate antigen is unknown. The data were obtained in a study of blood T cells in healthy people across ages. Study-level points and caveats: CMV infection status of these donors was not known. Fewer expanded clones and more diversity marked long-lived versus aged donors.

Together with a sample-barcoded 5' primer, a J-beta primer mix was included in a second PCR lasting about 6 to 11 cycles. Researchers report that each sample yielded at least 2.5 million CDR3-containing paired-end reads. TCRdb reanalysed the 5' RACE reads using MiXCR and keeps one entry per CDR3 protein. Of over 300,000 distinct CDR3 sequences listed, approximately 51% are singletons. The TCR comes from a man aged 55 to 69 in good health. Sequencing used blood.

This CDR3 reads CSARPPRDRLNYEQYF. For the CDR3, the DNA is TGCAGTGCTAGGCCCCCCCGGGACAGGCTCAACTACGAGCAGTACTTC. The V gene is TRBV20-1, the J gene TRBJ2-7, with 8 bases lining up with TRBD1. Germline CDR1 reads DFQATT; CDR2 reads SNEGSKA (reference sequence). The J segment lost 3 bases and the V segment lost 3 bases, leaving 13 bases of the junction unmatched. The CDR3 consists of 16 residues.